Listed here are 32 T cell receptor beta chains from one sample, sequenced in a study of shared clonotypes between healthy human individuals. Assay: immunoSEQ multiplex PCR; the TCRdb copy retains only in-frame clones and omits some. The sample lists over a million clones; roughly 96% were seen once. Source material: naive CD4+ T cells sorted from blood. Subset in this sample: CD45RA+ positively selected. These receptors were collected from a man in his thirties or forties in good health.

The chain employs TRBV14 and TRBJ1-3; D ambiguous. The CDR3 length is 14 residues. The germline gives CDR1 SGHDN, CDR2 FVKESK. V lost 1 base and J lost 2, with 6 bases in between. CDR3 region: CASSQVAAGNTIYF. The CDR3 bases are TGTGCCAGCAGCCAAGTCGCAGCTGGAAACACCATATATTTT.

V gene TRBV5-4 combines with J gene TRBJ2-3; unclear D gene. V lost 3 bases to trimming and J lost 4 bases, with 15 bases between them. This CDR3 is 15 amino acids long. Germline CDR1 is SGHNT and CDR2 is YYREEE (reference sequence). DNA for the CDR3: TGTGCCAGCAGCTCCGACTCCACCTTGTCAGATACGCAGTATTTT. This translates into CASSSDSTLSDTQYF.

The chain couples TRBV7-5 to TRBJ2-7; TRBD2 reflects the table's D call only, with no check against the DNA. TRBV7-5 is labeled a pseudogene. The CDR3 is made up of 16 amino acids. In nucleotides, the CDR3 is TGTGTCAGAAGCTCCACGGCAGCGGGACCTAATTACGAGCAGTACTTC. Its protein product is CVRSSTAAGPNYEQYF.

The CDR3 loop is CASSSLRDKRYYEQYF. CDR3 DNA: TGTGCCAGCAGCTCACTCCGGGACAAGCGCTACTACGAGCAGTACTTC. This chain connects TRBV11-2 to TRBJ2-7, with a possible D match to TRBD1 (6 bases). The CDR3 runs to 16 residues. Germline V CDR1 and CDR2: SGHAT, FQNNGV. Trimming removed 4 bases from V and 3 bases from J, with 19 bases in between.

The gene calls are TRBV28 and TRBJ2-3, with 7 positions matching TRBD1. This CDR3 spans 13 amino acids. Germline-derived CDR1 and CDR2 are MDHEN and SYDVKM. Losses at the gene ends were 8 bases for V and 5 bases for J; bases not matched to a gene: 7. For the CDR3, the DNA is TGTGCCAGCCAAGACAGGGACAGAGATACGCAGTATTTT. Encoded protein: CASQDRDRDTQYF.

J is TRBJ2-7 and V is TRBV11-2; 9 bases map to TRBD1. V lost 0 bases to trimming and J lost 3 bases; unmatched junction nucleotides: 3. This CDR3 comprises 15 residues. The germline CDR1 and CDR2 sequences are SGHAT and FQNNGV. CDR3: CASSLERTGVYEQYF. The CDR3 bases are TGTGCCAGCAGCTTAGAAAGGACAGGGGTCTACGAGCAGTACTTC. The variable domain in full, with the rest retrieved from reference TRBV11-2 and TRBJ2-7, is EAGVAQSPRYKIIEKRQSVAFWCNPISGHATLYWYQQILGQGPKLLIQFQNNGVVDDSQLPKDRFSAERLKGVDSTLKIQPAKLEDSAVYLCASSLERTGVYEQYFGPGTRLTVT.

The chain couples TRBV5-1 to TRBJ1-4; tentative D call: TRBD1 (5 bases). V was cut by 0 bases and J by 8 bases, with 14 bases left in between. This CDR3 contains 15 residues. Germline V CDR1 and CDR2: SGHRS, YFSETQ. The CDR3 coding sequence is TGCGCCAGCAGCTTGGCCGGCAGGGCTGAGGAAAAACTGTTTTTT. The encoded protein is CASSLAGRAEEKLFF. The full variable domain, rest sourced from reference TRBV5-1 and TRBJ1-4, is KAGVTQTPRYLIKTRGQQVTLSCSPISGHRSVSWYQQTPGQGLQFLFEYFSETQRNKGNFPGRFSGRQFSNSRSEMNVSTLELGDSALYLCASSLAGRAEEKLFFGSGTQLSVL.

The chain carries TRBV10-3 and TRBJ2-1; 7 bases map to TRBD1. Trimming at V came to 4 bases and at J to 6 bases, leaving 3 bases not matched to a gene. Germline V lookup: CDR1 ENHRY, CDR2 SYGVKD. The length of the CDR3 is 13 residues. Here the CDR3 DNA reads TGTGCCATCAGTGCGACAGGGAGCAATGAGCAGTTCTTC. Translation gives CAISATGSNEQFF.

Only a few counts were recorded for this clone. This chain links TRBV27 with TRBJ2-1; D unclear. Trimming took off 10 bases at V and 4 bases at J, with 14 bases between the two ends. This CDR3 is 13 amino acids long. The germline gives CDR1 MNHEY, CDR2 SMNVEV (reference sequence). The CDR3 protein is CAIKSGLYNEQFF. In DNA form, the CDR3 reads TGTGCCATCAAGAGTGGGCTTTACAATGAGCAGTTCTTC.

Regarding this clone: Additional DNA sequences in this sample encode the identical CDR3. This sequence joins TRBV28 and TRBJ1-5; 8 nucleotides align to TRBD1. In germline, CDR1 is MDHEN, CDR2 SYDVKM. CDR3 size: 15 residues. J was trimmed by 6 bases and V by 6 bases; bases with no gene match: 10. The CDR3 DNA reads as TGTGCCAGCAGCCCCGGGACAGGAGTTGGTCAGCCCCAGCATTTT. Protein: CASSPGTGVGQPQHF.

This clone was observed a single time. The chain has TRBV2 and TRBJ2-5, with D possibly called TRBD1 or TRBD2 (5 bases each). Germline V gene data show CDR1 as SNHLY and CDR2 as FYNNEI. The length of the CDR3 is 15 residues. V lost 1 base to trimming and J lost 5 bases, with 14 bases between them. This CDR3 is CASSEDAGRVETQYF. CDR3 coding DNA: TGTGCCAGCAGTGAAGACGCGGGCAGGGTGGAGACCCAGTACTTC.

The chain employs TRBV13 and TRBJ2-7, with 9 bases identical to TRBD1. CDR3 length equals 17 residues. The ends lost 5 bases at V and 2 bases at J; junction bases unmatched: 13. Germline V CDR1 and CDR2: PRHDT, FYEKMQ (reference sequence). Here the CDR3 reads CASSPLKGGTGTYEQYF. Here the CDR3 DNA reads TGTGCCAGCAGCCCCTTAAAGGGGGGGACAGGGACCTACGAGCAGTACTTC.

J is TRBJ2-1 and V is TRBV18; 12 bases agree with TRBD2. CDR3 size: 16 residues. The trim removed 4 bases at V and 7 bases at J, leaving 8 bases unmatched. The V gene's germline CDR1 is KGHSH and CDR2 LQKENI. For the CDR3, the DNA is TGTGCCAGCTCACTCAAGACTAGCGGGAGTGGAAATGAGCAGTTCTTC. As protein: CASSLKTSGSGNEQFF.

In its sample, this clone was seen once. CDR3 nucleotides: TGTGCCAGCAGCCCAGACCCCTCTGGGGGTGGCTACACCTTC. It yields the protein CASSPDPSGGGYTF. V gene TRBV9 combines with J gene TRBJ1-2, with TRBD1 as a possible D gene (5 bases). V was clipped by 4 bases and J by 7 bases, with 17 bases between them. Germline CDR1 and CDR2: SGDLS and YYNGEE. This CDR3 is 14 amino acids long.

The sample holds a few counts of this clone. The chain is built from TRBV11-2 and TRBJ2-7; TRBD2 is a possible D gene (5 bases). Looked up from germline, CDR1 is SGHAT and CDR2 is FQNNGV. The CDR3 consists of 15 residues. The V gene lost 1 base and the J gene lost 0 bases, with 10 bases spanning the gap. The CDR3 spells CASSLAGFYSYEQYF. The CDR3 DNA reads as TGTGCCAGCAGCTTAGCGGGGTTTTACTCCTACGAGCAGTACTTC.

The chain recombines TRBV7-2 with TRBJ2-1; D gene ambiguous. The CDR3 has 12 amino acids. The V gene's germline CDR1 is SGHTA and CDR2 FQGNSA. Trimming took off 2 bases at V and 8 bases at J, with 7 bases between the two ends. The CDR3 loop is CASSLMTHEQFF. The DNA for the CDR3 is TGTGCCAGCAGCTTAATGACGCATGAGCAGTTCTTC.

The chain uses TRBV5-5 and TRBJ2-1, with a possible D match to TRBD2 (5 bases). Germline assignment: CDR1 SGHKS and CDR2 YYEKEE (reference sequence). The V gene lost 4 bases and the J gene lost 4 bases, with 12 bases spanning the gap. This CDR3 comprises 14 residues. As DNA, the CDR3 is TGTGCCAGCAGCCTGGCTAGCAGTTACAATGAGCAGTTCTTC. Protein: CASSLASSYNEQFF. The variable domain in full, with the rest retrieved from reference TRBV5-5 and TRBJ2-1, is DAGVTQSPTHLIKTRGQQVTLRCSPISGHKSVSWYQQVLGQGPQFIFQYYEKEERGRGNFPDRFSARQFPNYSSELNVNALLLGDSALYLCASSLASSYNEQFFGPGTRLTVL.

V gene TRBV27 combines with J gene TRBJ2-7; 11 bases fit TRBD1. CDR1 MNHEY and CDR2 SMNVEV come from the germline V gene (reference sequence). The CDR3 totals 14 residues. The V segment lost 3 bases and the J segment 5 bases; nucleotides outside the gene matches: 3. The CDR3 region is CASSLDRGPNEQYF. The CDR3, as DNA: TGTGCCAGCAGTTTGGACAGGGGGCCCAACGAGCAGTACTTC.

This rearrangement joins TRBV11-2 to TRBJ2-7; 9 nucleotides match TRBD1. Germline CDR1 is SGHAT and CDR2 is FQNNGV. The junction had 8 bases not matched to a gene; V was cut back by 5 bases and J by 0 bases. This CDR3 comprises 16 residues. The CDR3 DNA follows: TGTGCCAGCAGCCTACAGGGGGCTGGTATCTCCTACGAGCAGTACTTC. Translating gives CASSLQGAGISYEQYF.

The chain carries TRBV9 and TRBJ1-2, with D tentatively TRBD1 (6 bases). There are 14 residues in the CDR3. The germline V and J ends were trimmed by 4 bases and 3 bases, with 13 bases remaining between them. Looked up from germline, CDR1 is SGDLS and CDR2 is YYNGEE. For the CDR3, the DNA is TGTGCCAGCAGCCTAGGGGGGAAGTACTATGGCTACACCTTC. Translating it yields CASSLGGKYYGYTF.

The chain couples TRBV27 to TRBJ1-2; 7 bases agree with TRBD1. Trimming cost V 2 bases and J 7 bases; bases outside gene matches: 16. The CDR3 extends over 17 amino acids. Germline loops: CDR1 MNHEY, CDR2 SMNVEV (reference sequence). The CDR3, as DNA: TGTGCCAGCAGTTTACTCCCCGGCGGAGGGGGCCTGGGTGGCTACACCTTC. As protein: CASSLLPGGGGLGGYTF.

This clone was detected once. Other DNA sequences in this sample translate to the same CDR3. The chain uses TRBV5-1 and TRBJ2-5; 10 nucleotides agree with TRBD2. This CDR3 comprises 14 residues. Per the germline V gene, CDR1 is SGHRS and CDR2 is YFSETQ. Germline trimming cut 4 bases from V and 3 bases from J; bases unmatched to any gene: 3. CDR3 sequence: CASSPGLAEETQYF. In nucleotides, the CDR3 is TGCGCCAGCAGCCCCGGACTAGCGGAAGAGACCCAGTACTTC.

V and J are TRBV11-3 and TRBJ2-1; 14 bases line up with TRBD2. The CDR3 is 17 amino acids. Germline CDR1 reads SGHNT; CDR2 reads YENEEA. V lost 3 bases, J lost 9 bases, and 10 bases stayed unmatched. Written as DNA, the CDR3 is TGTGCCAGCAGCTTGGGGACCGGGACTAGCGGGAGTTTTGAGCAGTTCTTC. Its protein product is CASSLGTGTSGSFEQFF.

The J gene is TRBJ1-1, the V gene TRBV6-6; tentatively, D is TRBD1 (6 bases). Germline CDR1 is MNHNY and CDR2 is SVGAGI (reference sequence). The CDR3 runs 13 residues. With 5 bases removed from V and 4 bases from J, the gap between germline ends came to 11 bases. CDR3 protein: CASSTGSVTEAFF. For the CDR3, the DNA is TGTGCCAGCAGTACAGGGTCCGTCACTGAAGCTTTCTTT.

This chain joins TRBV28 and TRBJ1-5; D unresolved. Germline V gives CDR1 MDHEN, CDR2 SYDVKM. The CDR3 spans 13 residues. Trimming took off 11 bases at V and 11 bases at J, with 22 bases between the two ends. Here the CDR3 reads CASRGPRVEAQHF. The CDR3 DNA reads TGTGCCTCCCGTGGGCCGCGGGTTGAAGCCCAGCATTTT. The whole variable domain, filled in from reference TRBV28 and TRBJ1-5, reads DVKVTQSSRYLVKRTGEKVFLECVQDMDHENMFWYRQDPGLGLRLIYFSYDVKMKEKGDIPEGYSVSREKKERFSLILESASTNQTSMYLCASRGPRVEAQHFGDGTRLSIL.

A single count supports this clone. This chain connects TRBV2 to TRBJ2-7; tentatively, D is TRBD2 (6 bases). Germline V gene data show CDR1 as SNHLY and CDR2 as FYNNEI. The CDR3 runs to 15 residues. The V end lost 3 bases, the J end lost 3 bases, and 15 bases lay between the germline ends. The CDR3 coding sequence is TGTGCCAGCAGTGAGACCTGGGGGGTGGACTACGAGCAGTACTTC. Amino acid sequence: CASSETWGVDYEQYF.

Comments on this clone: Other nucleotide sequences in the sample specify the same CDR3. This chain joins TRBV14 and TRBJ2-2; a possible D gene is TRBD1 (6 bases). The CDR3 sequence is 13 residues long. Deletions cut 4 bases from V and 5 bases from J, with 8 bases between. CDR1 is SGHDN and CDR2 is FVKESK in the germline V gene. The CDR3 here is CASSLRGTGELFF. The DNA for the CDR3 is TGTGCCAGCAGCCTCAGGGGTACCGGGGAGCTGTTTTTT. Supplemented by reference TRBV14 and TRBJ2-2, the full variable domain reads EAGVTQFPSHSVIEKGQTVTLRCDPISGHDNLYWYRRVMGKEIKFLLHFVKESKQDESGMPNNRFLAERTGGTYSTLKVQPAELEDSGVYFCASSLRGTGELFFGEGSRLTVL.

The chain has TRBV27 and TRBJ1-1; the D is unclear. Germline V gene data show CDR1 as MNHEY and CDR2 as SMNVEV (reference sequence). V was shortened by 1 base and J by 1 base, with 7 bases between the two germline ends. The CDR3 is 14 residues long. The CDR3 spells CASSLFEGNTEAFF. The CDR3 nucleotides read TGTGCCAGCAGTTTATTTGAGGGGAACACTGAAGCTTTCTTT.

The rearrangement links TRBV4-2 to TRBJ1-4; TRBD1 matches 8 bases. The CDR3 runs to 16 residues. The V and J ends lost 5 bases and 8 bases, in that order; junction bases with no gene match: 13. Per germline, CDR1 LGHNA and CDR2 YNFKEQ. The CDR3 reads CASSLVVGTGGEKLFF. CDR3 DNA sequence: TGTGCCAGCAGCTTAGTAGTTGGGACAGGAGGAGAAAAACTGTTTTTT.

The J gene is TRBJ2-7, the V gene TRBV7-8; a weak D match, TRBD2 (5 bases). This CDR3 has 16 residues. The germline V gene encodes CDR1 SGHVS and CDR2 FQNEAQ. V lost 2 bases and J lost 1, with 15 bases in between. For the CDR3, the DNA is TGTGCCAGCAGCTTATATACCAACCTAGCTTCCTACGAGCAGTACTTC. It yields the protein CASSLYTNLASYEQYF.

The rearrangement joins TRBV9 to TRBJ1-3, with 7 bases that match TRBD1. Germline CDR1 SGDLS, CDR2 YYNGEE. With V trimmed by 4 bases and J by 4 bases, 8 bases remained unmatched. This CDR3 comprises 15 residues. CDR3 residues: CASSTTTGLGNTIYF. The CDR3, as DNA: TGTGCCAGCAGCACTACGACAGGGCTCGGAAACACCATATATTTT.

The CDR3 here is CASSEDRAVEQYF. The CDR3 DNA follows: TGTGCCAGTAGTGAGGACAGGGCCGTCGAGCAGTACTTC. The genes are TRBV19 and TRBJ2-7, with TRBD1 matching 8 bases. The germline V gene has CDR1 LNHDA and CDR2 SQIVND (reference sequence). V was clipped by 5 bases and J by 6 bases; unmatched bases: 6. CDR3 size: 13 residues.